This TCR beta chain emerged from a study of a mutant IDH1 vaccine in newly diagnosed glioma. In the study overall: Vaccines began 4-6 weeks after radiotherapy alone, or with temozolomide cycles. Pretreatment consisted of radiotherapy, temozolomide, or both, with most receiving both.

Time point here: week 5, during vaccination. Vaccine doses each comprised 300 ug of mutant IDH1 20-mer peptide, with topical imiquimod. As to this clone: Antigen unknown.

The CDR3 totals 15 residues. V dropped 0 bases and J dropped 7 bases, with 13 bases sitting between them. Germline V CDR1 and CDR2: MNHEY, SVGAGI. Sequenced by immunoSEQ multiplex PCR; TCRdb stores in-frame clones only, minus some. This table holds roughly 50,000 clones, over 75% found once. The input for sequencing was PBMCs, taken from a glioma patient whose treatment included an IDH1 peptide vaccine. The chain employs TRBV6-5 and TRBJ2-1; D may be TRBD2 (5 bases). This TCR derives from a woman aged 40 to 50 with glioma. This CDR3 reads CASSYSGPGSNEQFF. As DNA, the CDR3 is TGTGCCAGCAGTTACTCAGGACCGGGGAGTAATGAGCAGTTCTTC.